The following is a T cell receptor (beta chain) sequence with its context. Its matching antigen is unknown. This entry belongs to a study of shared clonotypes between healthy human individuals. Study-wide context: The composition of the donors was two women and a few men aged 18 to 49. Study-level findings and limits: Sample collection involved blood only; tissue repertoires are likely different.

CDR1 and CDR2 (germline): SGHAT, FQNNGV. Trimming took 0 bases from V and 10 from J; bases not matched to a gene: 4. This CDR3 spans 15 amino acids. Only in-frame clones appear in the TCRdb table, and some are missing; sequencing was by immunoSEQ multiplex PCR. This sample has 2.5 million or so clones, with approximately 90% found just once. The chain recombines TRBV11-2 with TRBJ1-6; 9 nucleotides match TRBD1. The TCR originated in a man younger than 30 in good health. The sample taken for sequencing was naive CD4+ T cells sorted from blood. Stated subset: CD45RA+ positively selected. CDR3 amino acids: CASSLEGTGHSPLHF. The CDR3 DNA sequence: TGTGCCAGCAGCTTAGAGGGGACAGGGCACTCACCCCTCCACTTT.